This passage covers 10 T cell receptor beta chains from one sample sequenced in a study of blood T cell repertoires in COVID-19. Measured with immunoSEQ multiplex PCR; TCRdb has only the in-frame clones, and not every one. The profile shows under 50,000 clones, 80% to 95% of them singletons. Material: peripheral blood. The source is a man in his 60s with COVID-19, enrolled during active disease.

This chain links TRBV6-6 with TRBJ1-4, with D maybe TRBD1 (5 bases). V dropped 5 bases and J dropped 8 bases, with 15 bases sitting between them. Germline CDR1 MNHNY, CDR2 SVGAGI (reference sequence). The CDR3 is 14 residues long. This chain's CDR3 is CASSPRGVREKLFF. In nucleotides, the CDR3 is TGTGCCAGCAGTCCCCGGGGGGTCCGGGAAAAACTGTTTTTT.

The V and J genes are TRBV6-5 and TRBJ1-2; 8 bases match TRBD1. The germline CDR1 and CDR2 sequences are MNHEY and SVGAGI. The V gene end was trimmed by 2 bases and the J gene end by 4 bases; junction bases not matched to a gene: 6. CDR3 length: 15 amino acids. The CDR3 bases are TGTGCCAGCAGTTACGGACAGGGAGATGTCTATGGCTACACCTTC. This translates into CASSYGQGDVYGYTF.

The genes are TRBV14 and TRBJ2-3; TRBD1 is a possible D gene (6 bases). V was clipped by 1 base and J by 1 base, with 12 bases between them. The CDR3 loop spans 16 amino acids. The germline CDR1 and CDR2 sequences are SGHDN and FVKESK. In DNA form, the CDR3 reads TGTGCCAGCAGCCAAGGCCGGACAGAGCGCACAGATACGCAGTATTTT. Protein sequence: CASSQGRTERTDTQYF.

The chain combines TRBV4-2 with TRBJ1-1; TRBD1 might be the D (5 bases). V was shortened by 2 bases and J by 3 bases, with 25 bases between the two germline ends. From germline, CDR1 is LGHNA and CDR2 YNFKEQ. The CDR3 runs 19 residues. CDR3 residues: CASSQNLGGPRGEDTEAFF. CDR3 DNA sequence: TGTGCCAGCAGCCAAAACCTCGGGGGACCGCGAGGGGAAGACACTGAAGCTTTCTTT.

The chain carries TRBV6-5 and TRBJ2-5; 10 bases match TRBD1. The CDR3 loop spans 14 amino acids. Germline-derived CDR1 and CDR2 are MNHEY and SVGAGI. The junction had 4 bases not matched to a gene; V was cut back by 4 bases and J by 5 bases. CDR3 nucleotides: TGTGCCAGCAGTTCGGGGACAGGGGAGGAGACCCAGTACTTC. Its protein is CASSSGTGEETQYF.

The DNA of the CDR3 is TGTGCCAGCAGTGCTCTCCCGGGACTAGCGTACCTGAGCTCCTACAATGAGCAGTTCTTC. It specifies CASSALPGLAYLSSYNEQFF. The rearrangement uses TRBV6-1 and TRBJ2-1, with TRBD2 matching over 10 bases. The CDR3 runs 20 residues. Germline CDR1 MNHNS, CDR2 SASEGT. The V segment lost 4 bases and the J segment 0 bases; nucleotides outside the gene matches: 15.

V and J are TRBV7-2 and TRBJ1-4; 8 bases match TRBD1. The CDR3 is made up of 13 amino acids. V lost 5 bases and J lost 8; bases outside the gene matches: 4. Germline V gives CDR1 SGHTA, CDR2 FQGNSA. The CDR3 protein is CASSDRGREKLFF. In nucleotides, the CDR3 is TGTGCCAGCAGCGACAGGGGACGCGAAAAACTGTTTTTT.

The V and J genes are TRBV11-1 and TRBJ2-6; D remains unclear. The V and J ends lost 4 bases and 1 base respectively, with 8 bases between them. The CDR3 extends over 15 amino acids. The germline V gene has CDR1 SGHAT and CDR2 FQDESV (reference sequence). CDR3 amino acids: CASSSRQSGANVLTF. For the CDR3, the DNA is TGTGCCAGCAGCTCGAGGCAATCTGGGGCCAACGTCCTGACTTTC.

The rearrangement links TRBV5-1 to TRBJ1-1; no clear D. Germline-derived CDR1 and CDR2 are SGHRS and YFSETQ. CDR3 size: 15 residues. Trimming shortened V by 4 bases and J by 1 base, and 14 bases separated the two germline ends. CDR3 sequence (DNA): TGCGCCAGCAGCCTGGGTGTTACAGAGAACACTGAAGCTTTCTTT. Its protein is CASSLGVTENTEAFF.

The chain uses TRBV6-1 and TRBJ1-1, with TRBD1 matching over 7 bases. Germline lookup yields CDR1 MNHNS and CDR2 SASEGT. CDR3 size: 14 residues. V shed 3 bases, J shed 4 bases, and the junction held 5 bases outside the gene matches. CDR3 sequence (DNA): TGTGCCAGCAGTGAGACAGGGATCGGCACTGAAGCTTTCTTT. It translates to CASSETGIGTEAFF.